Detailed here is one TCR beta chain. The data were obtained in a study of OX40 agonist ivuxolimab in advanced cancers. Study information: Patients were treated with intravenous ivuxolimab, dosed at 0.01 to 10 mg/kg and infused every 2 weeks.

Per germline, CDR1 LGHNA and CDR2 YSLEER. Trimming at V came to 5 bases and at J to 3 bases, leaving 6 bases not matched to a gene. This CDR3 is 15 amino acids long. The table came from immunoSEQ multiplex PCR; TCRdb's copy has only in-frame clones and leaves some out. This sample has just under 85,000 clones, with roughly 80% found just once. The sequences come from CD4+ or CD8+ T cells sorted from blood, collected in a trial of the OX40 agonist ivuxolimab. This chain links TRBV4-3 with TRBJ2-1; TRBD2 matches at 8 bases. The source is an adult with an advanced solid tumor such as melanoma, head and neck, liver or kidney cancer. In DNA form, the CDR3 reads TGCGCCAGCAGCTTCGGGGGGGCGAACTACAATGAGCAGTTCTTC. This encodes CASSFGGANYNEQFF.